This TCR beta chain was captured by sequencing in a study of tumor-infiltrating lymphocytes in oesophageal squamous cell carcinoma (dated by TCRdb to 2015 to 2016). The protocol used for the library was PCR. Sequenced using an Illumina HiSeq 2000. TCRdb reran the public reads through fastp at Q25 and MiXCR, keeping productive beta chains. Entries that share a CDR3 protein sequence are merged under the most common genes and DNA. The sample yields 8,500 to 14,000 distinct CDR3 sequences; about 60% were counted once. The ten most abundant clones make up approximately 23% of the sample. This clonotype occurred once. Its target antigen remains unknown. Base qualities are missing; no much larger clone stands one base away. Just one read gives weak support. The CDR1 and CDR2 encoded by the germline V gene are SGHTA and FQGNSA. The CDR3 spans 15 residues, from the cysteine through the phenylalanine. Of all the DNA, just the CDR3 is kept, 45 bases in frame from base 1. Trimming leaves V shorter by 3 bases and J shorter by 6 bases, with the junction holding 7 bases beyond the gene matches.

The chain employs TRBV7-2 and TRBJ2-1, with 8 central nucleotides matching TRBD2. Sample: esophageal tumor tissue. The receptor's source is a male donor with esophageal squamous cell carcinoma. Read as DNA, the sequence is TGTGCCAGCAGCTTTGGGACTAGTGTCGCCAATGAGCAGTTCTTC. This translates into CASSFGTSVANEQFF.